These T cell receptor beta chains were read from a single sample in a study of blood T cell repertoires in COVID-19. Profiling relied on immunoSEQ multiplex PCR, and the TCRdb table lists in-frame clones only, not all of them. The data show roughly 220,000 clones, with 88% seen just once and about 15% held by the top ten. Sequencing used PBMCs or T cells enriched from blood (not recorded which). Every receptor here comes from a woman in her forties or fifties with acute COVID-19. Both conserved end residues are part of each CDR3. The D gene is left open where the match is weak. Where a row states a size, it is once, few, many or the class of an expanded clone; other rows omit it.

DNA: TGTGCCAGCAGTGACCCTGGTCGGGGGGCAGGCTATGGCTACACCTTC; CDR3: CASSDPGRGAGYGYTF; D: NA; V: TRBV27; J: TRBJ1-2; size: NA
DNA: TGCAGCGTTCAAATCGTCCCGGGACAGGGGAACTATGGCTACACCTTC; CDR3: CSVQIVPGQGNYGYTF; D: TRBD1; V: TRBV29-1; J: TRBJ1-2; size: few
DNA: TGTGCCAGCAGCTCGCAGGGGATGAATCAGCCCCAGCATTTT; CDR3: CASSSQGMNQPQHF; D: NA; V: TRBV28; J: TRBJ1-5; size: few
DNA: TGTGCCAGTAGAACAGGGGGTCCCTACGAGCAGTACTTC; CDR3: CASRTGGPYEQYF; D: TRBD1; V: TRBV28; J: TRBJ2-7; size: NA
DNA: TGTGCCAGCAGCCCACGTCAGCGGTTTCGTGGAAACACCATATATTTT; CDR3: CASSPRQRFRGNTIYF; D: NA; V: TRBV3-1/TRBV3-2; J: TRBJ1-3; size: few
DNA: TGTGCCAGCAGCCCCAGGGTAGGGGATGGCTACACCTTC; CDR3: CASSPRVGDGYTF; D: NA; V: TRBV14; J: TRBJ1-2; size: NA
DNA: TGTGCCATCAGGCCGGGACACACAACCTACGAGCAGTACTTC; CDR3: CAIRPGHTTYEQYF; D: NA; V: TRBV10-3; J: TRBJ2-7; size: NA
DNA: TGTGCCATCAGTGAGTCCTCACAGGGGTACACTGAAGCTTTCTTT; CDR3: CAISESSQGYTEAFF; D: TRBD1; V: TRBV10-3; J: TRBJ1-1; size: NA
DNA: TGCGCCAGCAGACCCGGGACAGGGGAACAGCCCCAGCATTTT; CDR3: CASRPGTGEQPQHF; D: TRBD1; V: TRBV5-1; J: TRBJ1-5; size: NA
DNA: TGTGCCAGTAGACCTCAGTGGGGAGTTAATGAAAAACTGTTTTTT; CDR3: CASRPQWGVNEKLFF; D: NA; V: TRBV19; J: TRBJ1-4; size: NA
DNA: TGTGCCAGCAGCCGGGAGTCCTATGGCTACACCTTC; CDR3: CASSRESYGYTF; D: NA; V: TRBV7-9; J: TRBJ1-2; size: NA
DNA: TGTGCCAGCAGCGTAGGGAGCGACACAGATACGCAGTATTTT; CDR3: CASSVGSDTDTQYF; D: NA; V: TRBV9; J: TRBJ2-3; size: NA
DNA: TGTGCCAGTAGTATTACTGGCGGGGCGGCGACTGAAGCTTTCTTT; CDR3: CASSITGGAATEAFF; D: NA; V: TRBV19; J: TRBJ1-1; size: NA
DNA: TGCAGCGTTGATACGCTAGGCTTTACAGGGACTAACTATGGCTACACCTTC; CDR3: CSVDTLGFTGTNYGYTF; D: NA; V: TRBV29-1; J: TRBJ1-2; size: NA
DNA: TGTGCCAGCAGTCGATTCCAGGGCGAAGACCACTTT; CDR3: CASSRFQGEDHF; D: NA; V: TRBV28; J: TRBJ1-6; size: NA
DNA: TGTGCCAGCAGTTTAACCCGACAGAACACTGAAGCTTTCTTT; CDR3: CASSLTRQNTEAFF; D: NA; V: TRBV27; J: TRBJ1-1; size: NA
DNA: TGTGCCAGCAGCCCTGATAGTACTAGCGGGAGGGCTAGCTCCTACAATGAGCAGTTCTTC; CDR3: CASSPDSTSGRASSYNEQFF; D: TRBD2; V: TRBV7-3; J: TRBJ2-1; size: once
DNA: TGTGCCAGCTCAGACCCTAGCGAACAACGCACAGATACGCAGTATTTT; CDR3: CASSDPSEQRTDTQYF; D: NA; V: TRBV18; J: TRBJ2-3; size: NA
DNA: TGTGCCACCCGGGAGGTTACCGGGGAGCTGTTTTTT; CDR3: CATREVTGELFF; D: TRBD2; V: TRBV28; J: TRBJ2-2; size: NA
DNA: TGTGCCAGCAGTTTGACAGGGAGGGAGCAGTACTTC; CDR3: CASSLTGREQYF; D: NA; V: TRBV12-3/TRBV12-4; J: TRBJ2-7; size: once
DNA: TGTGCCAGCAGTTCTCGGACAGGACCCCTCCACTTT; CDR3: CASSSRTGPLHF; D: TRBD1; V: TRBV12-3/TRBV12-4; J: TRBJ1-6; size: NA
DNA: TGTGCCAGCAGCTTAGATCAGGGATCCTACAATGAGCAGTTCTTC; CDR3: CASSLDQGSYNEQFF; D: NA; V: TRBV7-3; J: TRBJ2-1; size: NA
DNA: TGTGCCAGCTCACCGTTCAGGGACACCTACAATGAGCAGTTCTTC; CDR3: CASSPFRDTYNEQFF; D: NA; V: TRBV18; J: TRBJ2-1; size: NA
DNA: TGCAGCGATAGACTAGCGGGAGGGGGATCGGATACGCAGTATTTT; CDR3: CSDRLAGGGSDTQYF; D: TRBD2; V: TRBV29-1; J: TRBJ2-3; size: NA
DNA: TGTGCCAGCTCACCACCGGGAACTGGGCGGGCCTACGAGCAGTACTTC; CDR3: CASSPPGTGRAYEQYF; D: NA; V: TRBV18; J: TRBJ2-7; size: NA
DNA: TGTGCCTGGAGGCCGACGGGGACTACCTTCGTGATGCAGTATTTT; CDR3: CAWRPTGTTFVMQYF; D: TRBD2; V: TRBV30; J: TRBJ2-3; size: NA
DNA: TGCGCCAGCAGCCAAGTTGGGGGGAATGGCTACACCTTC; CDR3: CASSQVGGNGYTF; D: NA; V: TRBV4-3; J: TRBJ1-2; size: once
DNA: TGTGCCAGCAGTACACCGGGACAGGGGTTTCACGGGGAGCTGTTTTTT; CDR3: CASSTPGQGFHGELFF; D: TRBD1; V: TRBV28; J: TRBJ2-2; size: NA
DNA: TGTGCCAGCAGGCTAGCGGGAGGGCCCGCCGAGCAGTACTTC; CDR3: CASRLAGGPAEQYF; D: TRBD2; V: TRBV27; J: TRBJ2-7; size: NA
DNA: TGTGCCAGCAGGGCAGGGGTCGTTCGGTTCTTC; CDR3: CASRAGVVRFF; D: NA; V: TRBV2; J: TRBJ2-1; size: NA
DNA: TGTGCCAGCAGTCCAATCCCAACCGGAGGGGAAAAACTGTTTTTT; CDR3: CASSPIPTGGEKLFF; D: NA; V: TRBV6-5; J: TRBJ1-4; size: few
DNA: TGCGCCAGCAGCAGGGGACTAGCCACAGATACGCAGTATTTT; CDR3: CASSRGLATDTQYF; D: TRBD2; V: TRBV5-1; J: TRBJ2-3; size: NA